The TCR beta chain under discussion was sequenced for a study of blood T cell repertoires in COVID-19. Study at large: COVID-19 samples collected from the United States, Italy and Spain covered acute and convalescent phases. Sources were T cells, B-cell-depleted T cells, or PBMCs; the material itself was cDNA or gDNA.

Between the trimmed V and J ends, which lost 1 base and 2 bases, there was a span of 15 bases. This CDR3 is built from 16 residues. Germline assignment: CDR1 MGHRA and CDR2 YSYEKL. In the study's own analysis: Estimates of nucleated cell counts were drawn from the amplification of reference gene primers. The method was immunoSEQ multiplex PCR; TCRdb's version includes in-frame clones alone and lacks a portion of them. The V and J calls and clone size come from that table; D and trimming were worked out from the DNA. The sample holds over 60,000 clones, approximately 86% seen once. The receptor was isolated from a man aged 35 to 55 with acute or convalescent COVID-19. The chain employs TRBV4-1 and TRBJ2-7; no reliable D call. What was sequenced was peripheral blood. The DNA for the CDR3 is TGCGCCAGCAGCCAAGCCTATCTTGGGCAGGCCTACGAGCAGTACTTC. Translated, it gives CASSQAYLGQAYEQYF.